This T cell receptor beta chain was documented in a study of T cells in Graves' hyperthyroidism and ophthalmopathy (dated by TCRdb to the late 2010s). Regarding the research as a whole: Peripheral blood was sampled at the time of initial diagnosis, prior to any treatment. Prospective prediction of ophthalmopathy was tested in an independent validation cohort of 18 to 20 hyperthyroidism patients and some 17 patients who later progressed to ophthalmopathy. The study also compared thyroid tissue and blood T-cell repertoires from five or six Graves' hyperthyroidism patients. After blood sampling, hyperthyroidism patients were treated with methimazole at a starting dose of 30 mg daily, and ophthalmopathy patients were treated with high-dose intravenous methylprednisolone. TCR Vbeta CDR3 sequencing of 120 to 150 peripheral blood samples (roughly 43 ophthalmopathy, about 74 hyperthyroidism and around 17 progressor patients) is reported in the paper. To identify distinguishing TCR V-J signatures, a discovery cohort of about 95 patients was used, comprising 43 with Graves' ophthalmopathy and some 60 with stable Graves' hyperthyroidism. The roughly 91 discovery patients were randomly divided into training and test sets at a 7:3 ratio. What the authors observed across the whole study: In validation, progression to ophthalmopathy was predicted by the model with nearly 71% sensitivity and 72% to 85% specificity, a median of around 6.5 months before onset. Sample size was not statistically predetermined, and blinding of investigators to group allocation was not performed. A model built on a 13 V-J signature distinguished ophthalmopathy from stable hyperthyroidism, reaching around 90% sensitivity and approximately 81% specificity in cross-validation and 80%/75% in testing. Blood samples also contained most of the expanded thyroid clonotypes (frequency above 0.001), which suggests that blood repertoires may reflect thyroid immune responses.

Stable Graves' hyperthyroidism was defined as no progression to ophthalmopathy during 18 months of follow-up. The hyperthyroidism patients were between 18 and 65 years old and newly diagnosed, with a disease duration of less than 2 months. Any patient with an uncontrolled infection, another autoimmune disease, pregnancy or lactation was excluded. Diagnoses were established on the basis of clinical symptoms, serum thyroxine and TRAb, thyroid ultrasound, and orbital computed tomography. Ficoll-Paque density gradient centrifugation was used to isolate PBMCs from under 11 ml of fresh peripheral blood. Trizol reagent was used to extract total RNA, and RNA quality was then checked on an Agilent 2100 Bioanalyzer. The table lists this clonotype with many counts. Its antigen remains undetermined. The sample holds no much larger clone one base away, and base qualities are not on file. Amplification of TCR beta CDR3 regions was carried out from RNA transcripts. For the first round of RT-PCR on the TCR CDR3, the HTBI primer set was used together with the Qiagen OneStep RT-PCR kit. A second multiplex PCR round built the libraries, followed by size selection and purification. Paired-end sequencing of the libraries was performed with 100 bp reads on an Illumina HiSeq2000. In the source study's methods: SOAPnuke was used to process the raw data, removing reads that contained adapters or uncalled bases, had a mean Phred below 15, or lacked an exact match to the constant primer or identifier. High-quality paired reads were merged with COPE v1.2.5, and unique nucleotide sequences were defined as clonotypes. MiTCR v1.1 was used to align clonotypes to the IMGT TRBV, TRBD and TRBJ reference segments. Only V-J combinations with frequency above 0.0001, covering roughly 99% of repertoires, were analysed. A TCS score was defined as the ratio of F50 (clonal expansion) to E x V (chaos), with BLOSUM62-based TCRdist applied between CDR3 peptides within each V-J. Welch's t-statistics and random forest reduced fewer than 550 V-J features to about 12, which were used in a naive Bayes classifier (R e1071). The public sequencing data were trimmed at Q25 with fastp and processed into clonotypes with MiXCR by TCRdb, which kept only in-frame beta chains. Rows are combined by CDR3 protein, so each entry shows the most common genes and DNA. V and J calls and clone size were set by TCRdb, not the authors. The sample table contains 150,000 to 200,000 distinct CDR3 sequences; only one count was recorded for over 15% of them. The ten largest clones represent under 35% of the sample.

CDR3 length: 14 amino acids, cysteine to phenylalanine. Solely the CDR3 DNA is kept, with 42 bases framed from the first base. V is shortened by 4 bases, J by 7 bases, and the region joining them spans 13 bases. The germline V gene supplies CDR1 MNHNS and CDR2 SASEGT. The rearrangement joined TRBV6-1 to TRBJ2-2; a tentative D match to TRBD1 spans 6 bases. The TCR sequence derives from a woman between 50 and 59 years old with Graves' hyperthyroidism. The sequenced material came from blood. The CDR3 reads CASSVTGFGGELFF. The DNA reads as follows: TGTGCCAGCAGTGTTACAGGGTTTGGCGGGGAGCTGTTTTTT.